One and the same sample provided the 32 T cell receptor beta chains below, sequenced in a study of Graves' ophthalmopathy and Graves' hyperthyroidism (dated by TCRdb to 2016 to 2019). TCRdb names Illumina HiSeq 2000 as the instrument used. For repertoire sequencing, the TCR beta CDR3 regions were amplified from RNA transcripts. HTBI primers and the Qiagen OneStep RT-PCR kit were used in a first-round RT-PCR, which was followed by a second-round multiplex PCR, size selection and purification. Through fastp at Q25 and MiXCR, TCRdb rebuilt clones from the public reads, retaining in-frame beta chains. A single entry per CDR3 protein holds the most common genes and DNA from its merged rows. The sample table contains 200,000 to 250,000 distinct CDR3 sequences; only one count was recorded for 20% to 25% of them. The top ten clones comprise more than 35% of the sample. The specimen sequenced was peripheral blood. These receptors were collected from a woman aged 50 to 65 with Graves' ophthalmopathy. Donor details come from another sample of the same person, matched by shared clones.

This clonotype was seen many times. J is TRBJ2-7 and V is TRBV20-1; 7 positions match TRBD1. Germline CDR1 and CDR2: DFQATT and SNEGSKA (reference sequence). This CDR3 contains 14 residues. V dropped 3 bases and J dropped 2; count of bases not matched to a gene: 7. The CDR3, as DNA: TGCAGTGCTAGTAAGACAGGGAAAACCTACGAGCAGTACTTC. Amino acids: CSASKTGKTYEQYF.

The CDR3 region has the DNA TGTGCCAGCAGCTTCCAAGCGGGCGCCCAAGAGACCCAGTACTTC. Protein sequence: CASSFQAGAQETQYF. This chain joins TRBV7-2 and TRBJ2-5, with D possibly being TRBD2 (6 bases). The germline V and J ends were trimmed by 3 bases and 1 base, with 12 bases remaining between them. The CDR3 length is 15 residues. Germline assignment: CDR1 SGHTA and CDR2 FQGNSA. Variable domain in full (rest from reference TRBV7-2 and TRBJ2-5): GAGVSQSPSNKVTEKGKDVELRCDPISGHTALYWYRQSLGQGLEFLIYFQGNSAPDKSGLPSDRFSAERTGGSVSTLTIQRTQQEDSAVYLCASSFQAGAQETQYFGPGTRLLVL.

This clonotype occurred many times. The chain recombines TRBV29-1 with TRBJ1-1; no reliable D call. This CDR3 comprises 13 residues. From germline, CDR1 is SQVTM and CDR2 ANQGSEA. The V and J ends lost 8 bases and 1 base respectively, with 14 bases between them. The CDR3 region has the DNA TGCAGCTCCCGGGCCAAAGAGAACACTGAAGCTTTCTTT. This gives the protein CSSRAKENTEAFF.

The chain combines TRBV12-3 or TRBV12-4 with TRBJ2-5, with TRBD2 matching over 7 bases. CDR3 length: 12 amino acids. After removal of 8 bases from V and 3 bases from J, the junction contained 3 bases not matched to a gene. For the CDR3, the DNA is TGTGCCAGCTGGGGGGGGGAAGAGACCCAGTACTTC. It yields the protein CASWGGEETQYF.

This clonotype was seen a handful of times. The chain employs TRBV20-1 and TRBJ2-6; perhaps TRBD1 as D (5 bases). CDR3 length: 15 amino acids. Trimming removed 1 base at V and 0 bases at J, with 7 bases between. Germline lookup yields CDR1 DFQATT and CDR2 SNEGSKA (reference sequence). This CDR3 is CSARGGGSGANVLTF. DNA of the CDR3: TGCAGTGCTAGAGGGGGCGGCTCTGGGGCCAACGTCCTGACTTTC.

This clonotype was found many times. The V and J genes are TRBV7-9 and TRBJ1-1; no definite D call. V was cut by 1 base and J by 1 base, with 7 bases left in between. The CDR3 has 14 amino acids. The germline V gene encodes CDR1 SEHNR and CDR2 FQNEAQ (reference sequence). CDR3 region: CASSLVDSNTEAFF. As DNA, the CDR3 is TGTGCCAGCAGCTTAGTGGACTCGAACACTGAAGCTTTCTTT.

This clonotype was observed many times. The chain links TRBV30 to TRBJ2-7; 7 bases are a match to TRBD2. J lost 1 base, V lost 0 bases, and 9 bases had no gene match. This CDR3 has 16 amino acids. CDR1 GTSNPN and CDR2 SVGIG come from the germline V gene (reference sequence). The CDR3 loop is CAWSVRGGRGSYEQYF. Here the CDR3 DNA reads TGTGCCTGGAGTGTACGGGGTGGGAGGGGATCCTACGAGCAGTACTTC.

Comment on this clonotype: One base away lies a much larger clone, so this may be a sequencing read error. This chain links TRBV13 with TRBJ2-7; 12 bases agree with TRBD2. This CDR3 has 16 amino acids. Germline V lookup: CDR1 PRHDT, CDR2 FYEKMQ (reference sequence). The DNA of the CDR3 is TGTGCCGGCAGCCTAAGGACTAGCGGGAACTCCTACGAGCAGTACTTC. It translates to CAGSLRTSGNSYEQYF. Looking up the rest from reference TRBV13 and TRBJ2-7 gives the full variable domain: AAGVIQSPRHLIKEKRETATLKCYPIPRHDTVYWYQQGPGQDPQFLISFYEKMQSDKGSIPDRFSAQQFSDYHSELNMSSLELGDSALYFCAGSLRTSGNSYEQYFGPGTRLTVT.

The chain links TRBV2 to TRBJ1-1; D is possibly TRBD1 (5 bases). Germline assignment: CDR1 SNHLY and CDR2 FYNNEI. V lost 4 bases and J 4 bases, leaving 13 bases between the germline ends. The CDR3 has 14 amino acids. CDR3 protein: CASSVQGVSTEAFF. The CDR3 nucleotides read TGTGCCAGCAGTGTTCAAGGGGTGAGCACTGAAGCTTTCTTT.

The chain combines TRBV12-3 or TRBV12-4 with TRBJ1-5, with TRBD1 matching over 7 bases. CDR3 length equals 14 residues. V was clipped by 4 bases and J by 3 bases; unmatched bases: 3. The CDR3 loop reads CASSSQGDNQPQHF. In DNA form, the CDR3 reads TGTGCCAGCAGTTCCCAGGGGGACAATCAGCCCCAGCATTTT.

V is TRBV27 and J is TRBJ1-5; D not resolved. The V gene lost 6 bases and the J gene lost 7 bases, with 19 bases spanning the gap. Germline V gives CDR1 MNHEY, CDR2 SMNVEV (reference sequence). This CDR3 spans 15 amino acids. The chain's CDR3 is CASRKGIGFDQPQHF. The CDR3 DNA follows: TGTGCCAGCAGGAAAGGAATTGGGTTTGACCAGCCCCAGCATTTT.

This clonotype was detected only once. This rearrangement joins TRBV29-1 to TRBJ1-5, with D perhaps TRBD1 (5 bases). The CDR3 sequence is 13 residues long. CDR1 SQVTM and CDR2 ANQGSEA come from the germline V gene. V was cut by 4 bases and J by 7 bases, with 14 bases left in between. Here the CDR3 DNA reads TGCAGCGTTGTTATGGGTGCAGGGCAGCCCCAGCATTTT. Its translation is CSVVMGAGQPQHF.

For this clonotype: A much larger clone lies one base from this, so it may be a read error. The rearrangement uses TRBV28 and TRBJ2-7; D is ambiguous. Germline V gives CDR1 MDHEN, CDR2 SYDVKM. The CDR3 totals 12 residues. CDR3 amino acids: CASREWVYKQYF. The DNA for the CDR3 is TGTGCCAGCAGGGAATGGGTCTACAAGCAGTACTTC.

This clonotype was recorded many times. The genes are TRBV7-8 and TRBJ2-7; weak D call: TRBD2 (6 bases). CDR1 and CDR2 (germline): SGHVS, FQNEAQ. Trimming took 1 base from V and 0 from J, leaving 16 bases between them. CDR3 length: 17 residues. The CDR3 coding sequence is TGTGCCAGCAGCTTAGTGGGGGGACGCGGACTCTCCTACGAGCAGTACTTC. This encodes CASSLVGGRGLSYEQYF.

In this sample, this clonotype turned up many times. This chain links TRBV19 with TRBJ1-2; 8 positions match TRBD1. V was clipped by 4 bases and J by 7 bases; unmatched bases: 5. The CDR3 runs to 13 residues. CDR1 and CDR2 (germline): LNHDA, SQIVND (reference sequence). CDR3 sequence (DNA): TGTGCCAGTAGTACCCAGGACAGGGTTGGCTACACCTTC. It yields the protein CASSTQDRVGYTF.

This clonotype was observed at least ten times. The rearrangement uses TRBV12-5 and TRBJ2-7; 8 bases are shared with TRBD1. The CDR3 runs 15 residues. The germline gives CDR1 LGHNT, CDR2 FRNRAP. After removal of 5 bases from V and 2 bases from J, the junction contained 8 bases not matched to a gene. The CDR3 protein is CASGPTQGGPYEQYF. The CDR3 DNA follows: TGTGCTAGTGGTCCCACACAGGGGGGCCCCTACGAGCAGTACTTC.

At least ten counts were recorded for this clonotype. V and J are TRBV5-1 and TRBJ1-6; perhaps TRBD1 as D (5 bases). Trimming took off 1 base at V and 9 bases at J, with 14 bases between the two ends. The CDR3 runs to 15 residues. The germline CDR1 and CDR2 sequences are SGHRS and YFSETQ. For the CDR3, the DNA is TGCGCCAGCAGCTTGAGTTGGGACCCTTTTTCACCCCTCCACTTT. Translating gives CASSLSWDPFSPLHF.

Many counts were recorded for this clonotype. This clone may be a read error of a much larger clone one base away. The chain links TRBV12-3 or TRBV12-4 to TRBJ1-3; D ambiguous. The V and J ends lost 4 bases and 8 bases respectively, with 15 bases between them. This CDR3 has 14 residues. The chain's CDR3 is CASSYARDVDTIYF. The CDR3 region has the DNA TGTGCCAGCAGTTACGCCCGCGACGTGGACACCATATATTTT.

This clonotype was counted many times. The V gene is TRBV7-9, the J gene TRBJ2-5, with TRBD2 identical over 8 bases. The CDR3 is made up of 14 amino acids. V was pared by 6 bases and J by 4 bases, with 7 bases of the junction left unmatched. The V gene's germline CDR1 is SEHNR and CDR2 FQNEAQ (reference sequence). The CDR3: CASSSAGGRETQYF. DNA for the CDR3: TGTGCCAGCAGTAGTGCGGGAGGTCGAGAGACCCAGTACTTC.

This clonotype was counted ten times or more. The chain combines TRBV29-1 with TRBJ2-7; possible D gene TRBD2, 5 bases. Between the trimmed V and J ends, which lost 6 bases and 3 bases, there was a span of 15 bases. The V gene's germline CDR1 is SQVTM and CDR2 ANQGSEA. There are 13 residues in the CDR3. The CDR3 nucleotides read TGCAGCGTCGCTCATAGCCGGGGCTACGAGCAGTACTTC. It codes for CSVAHSRGYEQYF.

This clonotype came up many times. The rearrangement uses TRBV6-1 and TRBJ2-2; D is uncertain. V lost 6 bases and J 3 bases, leaving 11 bases between the germline ends. Germline V gene sequence: CDR1 MNHNS, CDR2 SASEGT. This CDR3 spans 14 amino acids. Here the CDR3 DNA reads TGTGCCAGCAGCCGCAACCGGGACACCGGGGAGCTGTTTTTT. Amino acid sequence: CASSRNRDTGELFF.

This clonotype occurred a few times. V usage is TRBV2 and J usage is TRBJ2-7; D uncertain. The CDR3 totals 13 residues. V was cut by 6 bases and J by 3 bases, with 12 bases left in between. Germline CDR1 and CDR2: SNHLY and FYNNEI. The CDR3 nucleotides read TGTGCCAGCAGCTCGAGACCCTTCTACGAGCAGTACTTC. This encodes CASSSRPFYEQYF. The variable domain in full, with the rest retrieved from reference TRBV2 and TRBJ2-7, is EPEVTQTPSHQVTQMGQEVILRCVPISNHLYFYWYRQILGQKVEFLVSFYNNEISEKSEIFDDQFSVERPDGSNFTLKIRSTKLEDSAMYFCASSSRPFYEQYFGPGTRLTVT.

This clonotype has a count of ten or more. At one of its ends the junction is not consistent with the germline gene, which may arise from a read error. V is TRBV6-2 or TRBV6-3 and J is TRBJ2-2; no firm D call. Per germline, CDR1 MNHEY and CDR2 SVGEGT. This CDR3 comprises 11 residues. In DNA form, the CDR3 reads TGTGCCAGCCGTTACCCCGGGGAGCTGTTTTTT. As protein: CASRYPGELFF.

This clonotype has more than one count but fewer than ten. The chain couples TRBV10-3 to TRBJ2-5, with D possibly being TRBD2 (6 bases). Looked up from germline, CDR1 is ENHRY and CDR2 is SYGVKD. The CDR3 length is 14 residues. Trimming removed 6 bases from V and 5 bases from J, with 16 bases in between. The CDR3 coding sequence is TGTGCCATCAGCCCCGGGGAGGATTGGGAGACCCAGTACTTC. This codes for CAISPGEDWETQYF.

For the CDR3, the DNA is TGTGCCAGCAGTTCGAAGGGGGACGCTAACTATGGCTACACCTTC. Translation: CASSSKGDANYGYTF. The V call is TRBV12-3 or TRBV12-4, the J call TRBJ1-2, with a possible D match to TRBD1 (6 bases). The CDR3 sequence is 15 residues long. V lost 4 bases to trimming and J lost 0 bases, with 12 bases between them.

This clonotype was counted at least ten times. The rearrangement links TRBV12-5 to TRBJ1-6; TRBD1 agrees at 8 bases. J lost 9 bases, V lost 1 base, and 2 bases had no gene match. CDR3 length: 14 residues. The germline V gene has CDR1 LGHNT and CDR2 FRNRAP. CDR3 loop: CASGLAGQGSPLHF. The DNA of the CDR3 is TGTGCTAGTGGTTTGGCCGGACAGGGTTCACCCCTCCACTTT.

About this clonotype itself: This may be a read error: a much more frequent sequence differs by one nucleotide. The chain carries TRBV9 and TRBJ2-7, with D uncertain. Between the trimmed V and J ends, which lost 3 bases and 6 bases, there was a span of 13 bases. The CDR3 has 13 residues. CDR1 and CDR2 (germline): SGDLS, YYNGEE. CDR3 residues: CASSEIESLEQYF. The CDR3, as DNA: TGTGCCAGCAGCGAGATTGAATCGCTCGAGCAGTACTTC.

The chain carries TRBV5-1 and TRBJ2-7; 8 bases match TRBD1. The CDR3 spans 14 residues. With V trimmed by 4 bases and J by 6 bases, 9 bases remained unmatched. Germline CDR1 reads SGHRS; CDR2 reads YFSETQ. CDR3 coding DNA: TGCGCCAGCAGCGTACAGGGGGGTCCCCCCGAGCAGTACTTC. Translating gives CASSVQGGPPEQYF.

Ten or more counts support this clonotype. The gene calls are TRBV7-3 and TRBJ2-6; D perhaps matches TRBD2 (5 bases). Trimming removed 7 bases from V and 0 bases from J, with 10 bases in between. Germline CDR1 is SGHTA and CDR2 is FQGTGA. The CDR3 spans 15 residues. The chain's CDR3 is CASTPGGSGANVLTF. The CDR3 coding sequence is TGTGCCAGCACCCCAGGAGGCTCTGGGGCCAACGTCCTGACTTTC.

The V and J genes are TRBV20-1 and TRBJ2-7, with D maybe TRBD1 (5 bases). Germline CDR1 DFQATT, CDR2 SNEGSKA (reference sequence). The V end was cut by 5 bases, the J end by 0 bases, with 17 bases between. The CDR3 extends over 15 amino acids. This CDR3 is CSAEEGAFFSYEQYF. In nucleotides, the CDR3 is TGCAGTGCTGAGGAAGGGGCTTTCTTCTCCTACGAGCAGTACTTC.

This clonotype was counted between two and nine times. The chain carries TRBV11-2 and TRBJ1-2; 8 bases are shared with TRBD1. This CDR3 spans 15 amino acids. The germline V gene encodes CDR1 SGHAT and CDR2 FQNNGV. Trimming cost V 4 bases and J 7 bases; bases outside gene matches: 11. The CDR3 loop is CASSSSWTGSLGYTF. The CDR3 region has the DNA TGTGCCAGCAGCTCCTCTTGGACAGGGAGTCTTGGCTACACCTTC. Variable domain in full (rest from reference TRBV11-2 and TRBJ1-2): EAGVAQSPRYKIIEKRQSVAFWCNPISGHATLYWYQQILGQGPKLLIQFQNNGVVDDSQLPKDRFSAERLKGVDSTLKIQPAKLEDSAVYLCASSSSWTGSLGYTFGSGTRLTVV.

Ten or more counts support this clonotype. The CDR3: CASSQVSFGASGRFGETQYF. In DNA, the CDR3 is TGTGCCAGCAGCCAAGTATCGTTCGGGGCTAGCGGGAGATTCGGGGAGACCCAGTACTTC. This chain joins TRBV14 and TRBJ2-5, with TRBD2 matching over 10 bases. Germline V gene lookup returns CDR1 SGHDN and CDR2 FVKESK. After removal of 1 base from V and 5 bases from J, the junction contained 19 bases not matched to a gene. The CDR3 totals 20 residues.